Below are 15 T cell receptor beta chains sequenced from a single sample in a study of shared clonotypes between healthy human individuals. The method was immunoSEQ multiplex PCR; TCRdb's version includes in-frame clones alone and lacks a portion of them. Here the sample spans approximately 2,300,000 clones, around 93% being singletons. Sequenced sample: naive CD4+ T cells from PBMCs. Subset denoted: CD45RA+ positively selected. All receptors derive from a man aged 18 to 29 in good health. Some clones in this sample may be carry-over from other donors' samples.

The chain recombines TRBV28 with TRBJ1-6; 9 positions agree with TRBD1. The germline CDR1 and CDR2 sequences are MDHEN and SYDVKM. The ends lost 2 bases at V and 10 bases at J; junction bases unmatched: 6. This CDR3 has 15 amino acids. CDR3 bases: TGTGCCAGCAGTTTAAATCGACAGGGGGGATCACCCCTCCACTTT. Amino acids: CASSLNRQGGSPLHF.

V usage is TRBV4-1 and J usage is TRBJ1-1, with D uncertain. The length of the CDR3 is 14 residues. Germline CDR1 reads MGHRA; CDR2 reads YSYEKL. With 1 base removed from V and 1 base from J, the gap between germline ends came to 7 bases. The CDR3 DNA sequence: TGCGCCAGCAGCCAAGTTCGGGGGAACACTGAAGCTTTCTTT. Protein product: CASSQVRGNTEAFF.

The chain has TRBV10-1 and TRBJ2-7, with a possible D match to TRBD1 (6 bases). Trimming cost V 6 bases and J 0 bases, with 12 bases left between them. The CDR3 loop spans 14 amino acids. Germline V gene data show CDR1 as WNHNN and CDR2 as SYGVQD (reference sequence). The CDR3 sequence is CASRGADSSYEQYF. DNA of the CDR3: TGCGCCAGCAGGGGGGCGGACAGCTCCTACGAGCAGTACTTC.

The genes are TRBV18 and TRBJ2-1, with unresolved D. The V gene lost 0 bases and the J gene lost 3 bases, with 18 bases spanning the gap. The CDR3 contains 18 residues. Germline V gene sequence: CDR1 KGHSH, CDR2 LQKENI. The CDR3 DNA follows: TGTGCCAGCTCACCACCGGTCGGCAGGCTGGGCGTCTACAATGAGCAGTTCTTC. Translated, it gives CASSPPVGRLGVYNEQFF.

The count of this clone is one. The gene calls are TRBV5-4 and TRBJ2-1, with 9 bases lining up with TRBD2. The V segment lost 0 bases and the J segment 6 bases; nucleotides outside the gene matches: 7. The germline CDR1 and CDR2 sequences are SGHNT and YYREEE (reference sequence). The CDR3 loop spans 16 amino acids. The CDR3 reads CASSLDALAGSNEQFF. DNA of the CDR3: TGTGCCAGCAGCTTGGATGCACTAGCGGGCTCCAATGAGCAGTTCTTC. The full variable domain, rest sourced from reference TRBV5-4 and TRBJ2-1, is ETGVTQSPTHLIKTRGQQVTLRCSSQSGHNTVSWYQQALGQGPQFIFQYYREEENGRGNFPPRFSGLQFPNYSSELNVNALELDDSALYLCASSLDALAGSNEQFFGPGTRLTVL.

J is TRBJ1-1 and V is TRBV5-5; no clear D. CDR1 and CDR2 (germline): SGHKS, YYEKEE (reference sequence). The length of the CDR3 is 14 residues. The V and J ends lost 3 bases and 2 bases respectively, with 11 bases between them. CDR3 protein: CASSSIPFNTEAFF. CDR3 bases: TGTGCCAGCAGCTCGATACCGTTTAACACTGAAGCTTTCTTT.

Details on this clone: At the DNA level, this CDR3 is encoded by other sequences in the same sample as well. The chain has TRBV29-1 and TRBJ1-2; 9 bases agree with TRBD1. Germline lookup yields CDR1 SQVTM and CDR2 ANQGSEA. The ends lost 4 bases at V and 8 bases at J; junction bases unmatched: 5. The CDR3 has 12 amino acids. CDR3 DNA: TGCAGCGTTGTACAGGGGGCGGAAGGCTACACCTTC. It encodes CSVVQGAEGYTF.

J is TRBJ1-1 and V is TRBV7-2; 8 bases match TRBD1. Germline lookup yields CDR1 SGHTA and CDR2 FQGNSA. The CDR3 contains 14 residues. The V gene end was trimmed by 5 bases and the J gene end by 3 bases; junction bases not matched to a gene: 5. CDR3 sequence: CASSSVTGDTEAFF. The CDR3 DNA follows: TGTGCCAGCAGCAGCGTGACAGGGGACACTGAAGCTTTCTTT.

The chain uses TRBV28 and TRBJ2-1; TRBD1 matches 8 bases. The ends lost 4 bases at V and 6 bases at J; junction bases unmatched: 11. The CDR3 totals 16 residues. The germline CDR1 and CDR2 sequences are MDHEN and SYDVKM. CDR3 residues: CASSSTGTGVVNEQFF. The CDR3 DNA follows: TGTGCCAGCAGTTCAACCGGGACAGGTGTCGTCAATGAGCAGTTCTTC.

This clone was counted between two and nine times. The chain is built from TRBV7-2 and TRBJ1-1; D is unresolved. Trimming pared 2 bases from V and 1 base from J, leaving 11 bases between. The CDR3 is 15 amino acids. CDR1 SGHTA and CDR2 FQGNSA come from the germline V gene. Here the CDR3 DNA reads TGTGCCAGCAGCTTAAAGGGCATATCGAACACTGAAGCTTTCTTT. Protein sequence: CASSLKGISNTEAFF. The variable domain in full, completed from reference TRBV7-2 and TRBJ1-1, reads GAGVSQSPSNKVTEKGKDVELRCDPISGHTALYWYRQSLGQGLEFLIYFQGNSAPDKSGLPSDRFSAERTGGSVSTLTIQRTQQEDSAVYLCASSLKGISNTEAFFGQGTRLTVV.

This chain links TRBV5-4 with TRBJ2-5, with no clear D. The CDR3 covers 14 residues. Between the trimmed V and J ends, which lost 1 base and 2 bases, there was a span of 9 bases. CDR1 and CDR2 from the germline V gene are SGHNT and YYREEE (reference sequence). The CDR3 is CASSLPRSQETQYF. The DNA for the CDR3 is TGTGCCAGCAGCTTGCCTAGGTCGCAAGAGACCCAGTACTTC.

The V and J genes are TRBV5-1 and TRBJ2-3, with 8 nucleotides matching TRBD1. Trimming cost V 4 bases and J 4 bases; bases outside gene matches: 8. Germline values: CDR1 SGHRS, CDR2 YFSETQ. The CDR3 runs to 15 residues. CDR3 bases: TGCGCCAGCAGCAAGACAGGGGATGACGCAGATACGCAGTATTTT. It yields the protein CASSKTGDDADTQYF.

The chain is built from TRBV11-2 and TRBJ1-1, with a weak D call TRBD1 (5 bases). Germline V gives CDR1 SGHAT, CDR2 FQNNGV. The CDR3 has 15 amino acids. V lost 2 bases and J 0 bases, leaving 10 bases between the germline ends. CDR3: CASSLRGVMNTEAFF. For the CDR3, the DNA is TGTGCCAGCAGCTTAAGGGGCGTAATGAACACTGAAGCTTTCTTT.

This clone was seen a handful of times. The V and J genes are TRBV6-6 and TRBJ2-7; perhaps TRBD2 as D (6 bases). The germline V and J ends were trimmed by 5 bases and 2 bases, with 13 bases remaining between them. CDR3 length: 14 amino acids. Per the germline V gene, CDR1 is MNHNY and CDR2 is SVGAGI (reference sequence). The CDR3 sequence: CASSVAVGTYEQYF. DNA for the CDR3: TGTGCCAGCAGTGTAGCGGTAGGAACCTACGAGCAGTACTTC.

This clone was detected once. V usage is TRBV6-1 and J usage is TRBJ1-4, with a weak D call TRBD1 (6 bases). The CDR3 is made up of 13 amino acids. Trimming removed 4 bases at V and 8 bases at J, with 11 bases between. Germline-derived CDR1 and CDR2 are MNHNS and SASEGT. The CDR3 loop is CASSAQGQEKLFF. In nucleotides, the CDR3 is TGTGCCAGCAGTGCCCAGGGGCAGGAAAAACTGTTTTTT.